This is a list of T cell receptor beta chains from one sample in a study of blood T cell repertoires in COVID-19. Data came from immunoSEQ multiplex PCR; TCRdb stores just in-frame clones and leaves some out. The repertoire holds about 110,000 clones, with about nine tenths as singletons. The sequencing input was peripheral blood. These receptors were taken from a human donor in a cohort sampled during active COVID-19. CDR3s leave out the opening cysteine and the closing phenylalanine or tryptophan. A D gene is named only where the DNA matches it firmly. The listing skips clone size in some rows; elsewhere it reads once, few, many or a size class.

clone_size | v_call | d_call | cdr3_aa
NA | TRBV7-6 | NA | ASSLGVAGKGDTQY
NA | TRBV7-6 | TRBD1 | ASSSRQGATDTQY
NA | TRBV7-3 | NA | ASSLGGGRVRGELF
NA | TRBV5-6 | NA | ASSQGRLGNTEAF
NA | TRBV11-2 | NA | ASSEMPQGSDEKLF
NA | TRBV19 | NA | ASSIAQAAGAGDTQY
NA | TRBV11-2 | TRBD2 | ASSLGTSGSTDTQY
few | TRBV9 | NA | ASSVGGLTGELF
NA | TRBV6-5 | NA | ASGKGLRNTEAF
NA | TRBV6-5 | NA | ASMGPGSPLH
NA | TRBV15 | TRBD2 | ATSRVREAPYNEQF
NA | TRBV5-6 | NA | ASSFGTTSSYEQY
NA | TRBV5-8 | TRBD2 | ASRLAGGSSYEQY
NA | TRBV5-1 | TRBD1 | ASRSEGASGYT
NA | TRBV6-1 | NA | ASSEAAGTSTDTQY
NA | TRBV13 | NA | ASSSREARYEQY